This TCR beta chain emerged from a study of T cell changes during pregnancy in multiple sclerosis. V shed 6 bases, J shed 6 bases, and the junction held 20 bases outside the gene matches. CDR1 SQVTM and CDR2 ANQGSEA come from the germline V gene. The CDR3 has 18 residues. Produced via immunoSEQ multiplex PCR; TCRdb's table is partial and in-frame only. Of around 100,000 clones listed, roughly nine tenths were seen once; the top ten hold 0.75% to 0.95%. The clonotype comes from a female donor with multiple sclerosis, enrolled in a pregnancy study. The source material was peripheral blood, sampled after pregnancy. The chain is built from TRBV29-1 and TRBJ2-1, with TRBD2 matching over 10 bases. CDR3 protein: CSVGGGYWRTSGGNEQFF. In DNA form, the CDR3 reads TGCAGCGTAGGGGGAGGTTATTGGAGGACTAGCGGAGGCAATGAGCAGTTCTTC.